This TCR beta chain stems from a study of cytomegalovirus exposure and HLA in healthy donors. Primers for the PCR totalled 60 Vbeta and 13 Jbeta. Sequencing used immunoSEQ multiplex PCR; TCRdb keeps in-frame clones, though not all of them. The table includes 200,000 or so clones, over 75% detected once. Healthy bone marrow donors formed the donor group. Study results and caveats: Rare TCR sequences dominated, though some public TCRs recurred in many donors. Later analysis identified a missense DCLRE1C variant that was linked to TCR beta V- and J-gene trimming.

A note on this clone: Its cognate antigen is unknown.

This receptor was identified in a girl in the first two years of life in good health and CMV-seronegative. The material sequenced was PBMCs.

The CDR3 DNA reads as TGTGCCAGCAGCTTGGTGGGACAGGGGTCAGATACGCAGTATTTT. As protein: CASSLVGQGSDTQYF. The chain has TRBV5-6 and TRBJ2-3; 10 nucleotides align to TRBD1. The CDR3 extends over 15 amino acids. The J segment lost 4 bases and the V segment lost 0 bases, leaving 2 bases of the junction unmatched. Germline V lookup: CDR1 SGHDT, CDR2 YYEEEE.